This TCR beta chain stems from a study of T cell clusters in autoimmune cytopenias. CDR1 and CDR2 (germline): SGHTA, FQGNSA. This CDR3 has 16 amino acids. TRB was amplified by touch-down multiplex PCR, primer pools A and B combined. TCRdb reanalyzed the multiplex PCR reads and collapses them to one entry per CDR3 protein, without DNA. The sample's table shows under 4,500 distinct CDR3 sequences. TRB was amplified from around 250 ng of peripheral blood genomic DNA per sample. By frequency, this clonotype registers medium-sized. The sample was also linked to a second study, of T cell repertoires in aging, cancer and after chemotherapy. That source adds: Loss of evenness, beyond lost richness, contributed to age-related TCR diversity decline in cancer patients.

The gene calls are TRBV7-2 and TRBJ2-3; TCRdb returns TRBD2, unconfirmable since there is no DNA. This clonotype originated in a human donor in good health. Sequencing was performed on peripheral blood. CDR3 protein: CASSPGLARGTDTQYF.